Following are 9 T cell receptor beta chains from one sample sequenced in a study of a mutant IDH1 vaccine in newly diagnosed glioma. The antigens these receptors bind are not known. Time point reported: week 23, last vaccination. In every dose of vaccine, 300 ug of mutant IDH1 20-mer peptide was given alongside topical imiquimod. Sequenced by immunoSEQ multiplex PCR; TCRdb stores in-frame clones only, minus some. The sample carries about 60,000 clones, approximately 87% recorded once. The sequences come from PBMCs, collected from a glioma patient whose treatment included an IDH1 peptide vaccine. Receptors originate from a man younger than 35 with glioma.

The rearrangement links TRBV27 to TRBJ2-1; no clear D. The CDR3 consists of 15 residues. Deletions cut 0 bases from V and 7 bases from J, with 13 bases between. Germline CDR1 is MNHEY and CDR2 is SMNVEV (reference sequence). The DNA of the CDR3 is TGTGCCAGCAGTTTATCAGTCGAGGCCCAAAATGAGCAGTTCTTC. This encodes CASSLSVEAQNEQFF.

The rearrangement joins TRBV19 to TRBJ1-5; 8 bases fit TRBD1. Germline V gene data show CDR1 as LNHDA and CDR2 as SQIVND (reference sequence). CDR3 length equals 14 residues. V lost 5 bases to trimming and J lost 6 bases; unmatched junction nucleotides: 6. The CDR3 is CASSAQGAVQPQHF. The DNA of the CDR3 is TGTGCCAGTAGTGCGCAGGGGGCGGTTCAGCCCCAGCATTTT.

V usage is TRBV2 and J usage is TRBJ2-7; maybe TRBD1 (5 bases). CDR1 and CDR2 from the germline V gene are SNHLY and FYNNEI. CDR3 length: 13 amino acids. The V end lost 3 bases, the J end lost 1 base, and 7 bases lay between the germline ends. The DNA for the CDR3 is TGTGCCAGCAGTGACAGGGATTCCTACGAGCAGTACTTC. Its translation is CASSDRDSYEQYF.

This clone showed up just a few times. This sequence joins TRBV7-9 and TRBJ1-1; D is ambiguous. V was clipped by 5 bases and J by 0 bases, with 7 bases between them. The CDR3 extends over 13 amino acids. Germline V gives CDR1 SEHNR, CDR2 FQNEAQ (reference sequence). The CDR3 nucleotides are TGTGCCAGCAGCGGCGACATGAACACTGAAGCTTTCTTT. Protein product: CASSGDMNTEAFF.

The genes are TRBV18 and TRBJ2-1; 13 bases agree with TRBD2. From germline, CDR1 is KGHSH and CDR2 LQKENI. The V gene end was trimmed by 6 bases and the J gene end by 8 bases; junction bases not matched to a gene: 4. This CDR3 comprises 14 residues. For the CDR3, the DNA is TGTGCCAGCTCTACTAGCGGGAGGGGAGATGAGCAGTTCTTC. Translation: CASSTSGRGDEQFF.

The chain couples TRBV5-1 to TRBJ1-5, with 9 bases that match TRBD1. The germline V gene encodes CDR1 SGHRS and CDR2 YFSETQ. Trimming took 4 bases from V and 4 from J; bases not matched to a gene: 6. The CDR3 totals 15 residues. CDR3 DNA: TGCGCCAGCAGCCCCTCCGGGACAGGGAATCAGCCCCAGCATTTT. This codes for CASSPSGTGNQPQHF.

The rearrangement uses TRBV18 and TRBJ1-1, with D possibly TRBD1 on 5 matching bases. This CDR3 spans 18 amino acids. In germline, CDR1 is KGHSH, CDR2 LQKENI. Trimming took off 2 bases at V and 4 bases at J, with 23 bases between the two ends. The CDR3 loop is CASSPVRIGAKGGTEAFF. CDR3 nucleotides: TGTGCCAGCTCACCAGTCAGGATCGGGGCGAAAGGAGGCACTGAAGCTTTCTTT.

V is TRBV5-4 and J is TRBJ2-7, with D perhaps assigned TRBD1 or TRBD2 (5 bases each). There are 14 residues in the CDR3. The V gene's germline CDR1 is SGHNT and CDR2 YYREEE (reference sequence). The V and J ends lost 1 base and 4 bases respectively, with 12 bases between them. CDR3 sequence reads: CASSLRGRIYEQYF. The CDR3 DNA sequence: TGTGCCAGCAGCTTGAGGGGACGTATATACGAGCAGTACTTC.

The genes are TRBV6-5 and TRBJ1-1; 7 positions match TRBD1. The CDR3 consists of 15 residues. Germline assignment: CDR1 MNHEY and CDR2 SVGAGI. J gave up 5 bases and V 6 bases, and 12 bases lay outside the gene matches. In DNA, the CDR3 is TGTGCCAGCAGGCCCGACAGGGATCGAAGGACTGAAGCTTTCTTT. This encodes CASRPDRDRRTEAFF.